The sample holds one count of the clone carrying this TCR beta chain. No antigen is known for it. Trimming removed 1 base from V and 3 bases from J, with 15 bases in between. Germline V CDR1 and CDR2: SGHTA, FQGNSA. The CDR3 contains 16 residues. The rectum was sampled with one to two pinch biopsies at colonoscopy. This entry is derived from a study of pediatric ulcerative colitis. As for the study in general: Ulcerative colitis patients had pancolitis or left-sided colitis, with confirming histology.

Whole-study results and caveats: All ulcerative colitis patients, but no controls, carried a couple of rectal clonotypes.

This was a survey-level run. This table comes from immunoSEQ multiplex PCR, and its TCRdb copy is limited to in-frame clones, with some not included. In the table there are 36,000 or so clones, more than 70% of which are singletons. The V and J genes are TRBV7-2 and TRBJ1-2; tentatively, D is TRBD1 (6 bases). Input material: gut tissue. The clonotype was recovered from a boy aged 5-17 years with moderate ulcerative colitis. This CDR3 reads CASSLEQGRIDYGYTF. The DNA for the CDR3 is TGTGCCAGCAGCTTAGAGCAGGGGCGCATTGACTATGGCTACACCTTC.